One T cell receptor (beta chain) is described in this entry. Its antigen is currently unknown. Trimming shortened V by 5 bases and J by 5 bases, and 13 bases separated the two germline ends. Germline V CDR1 and CDR2: MNHNS, SASEGT. The CDR3 is 14 residues long. These data are taken from a study of cytomegalovirus exposure and HLA in healthy donors. Study-wide background: Genotyping of 300 to 450 donors showed that about 84% belonged to the Caucasian-associated ancestry cluster. Notes on the study in general: The later analysis indicated that the majority of CMV-associated TCR beta chains appeared HLA-restricted. Many donors shared some public TCRs, even though most TCR sequences were rare.

60 Vbeta and 13 Jbeta primers were used in PCR. Data came from immunoSEQ multiplex PCR; TCRdb stores just in-frame clones and leaves some out. Among under 200,000 clones listed, roughly 82% were seen once. The donors (healthy individuals) were bone marrow donors. The sequenced sample consisted of PBMCs. The clonotype originates from a man between 50 and 59 years old in good health and CMV-seropositive. The V gene is TRBV6-1, the J gene TRBJ2-4; D is perhaps TRBD2 (6 bases). DNA of the CDR3: TGTGCCAGCAGTAACCGGGACTCCCAAAACATTCAGTACTTC. Translating it yields CASSNRDSQNIQYF.